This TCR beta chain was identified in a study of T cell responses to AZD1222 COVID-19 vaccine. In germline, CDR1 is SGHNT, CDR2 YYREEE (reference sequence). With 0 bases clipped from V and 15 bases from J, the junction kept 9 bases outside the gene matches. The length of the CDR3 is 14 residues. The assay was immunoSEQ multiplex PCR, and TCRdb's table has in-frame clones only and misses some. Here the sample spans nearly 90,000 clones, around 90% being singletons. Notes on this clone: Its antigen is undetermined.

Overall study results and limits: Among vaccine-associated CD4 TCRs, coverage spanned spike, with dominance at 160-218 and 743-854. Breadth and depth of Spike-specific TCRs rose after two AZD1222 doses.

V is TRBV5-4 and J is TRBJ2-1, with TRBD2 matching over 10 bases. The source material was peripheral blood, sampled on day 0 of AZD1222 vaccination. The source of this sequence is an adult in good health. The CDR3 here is CASSLATSGNPPFF. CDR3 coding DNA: TGTGCCAGCAGCTTGGCAACTAGCGGGAACCCACCGTTCTTC.